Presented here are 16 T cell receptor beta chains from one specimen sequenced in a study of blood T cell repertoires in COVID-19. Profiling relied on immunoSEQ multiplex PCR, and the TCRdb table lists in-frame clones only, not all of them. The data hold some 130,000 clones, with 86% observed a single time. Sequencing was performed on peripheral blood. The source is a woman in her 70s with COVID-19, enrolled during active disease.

The CDR3: CASSQEQGRAFF. In DNA form, the CDR3 reads TGTGCCAGCAGCCAAGAACAGGGGAGGGCTTTCTTT. The V gene is TRBV4-2, the J gene TRBJ1-1, with 7 positions matching TRBD1. The CDR3 is made up of 12 amino acids. Trimming at V came to 0 bases and at J to 11 bases, leaving 3 bases not matched to a gene. Germline V gene data show CDR1 as LGHNA and CDR2 as YNFKEQ.

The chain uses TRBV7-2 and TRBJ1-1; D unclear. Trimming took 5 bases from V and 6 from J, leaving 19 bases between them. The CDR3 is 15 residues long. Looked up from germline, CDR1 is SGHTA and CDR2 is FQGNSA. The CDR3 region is CASSPTRGVHAEAFF. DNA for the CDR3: TGTGCCAGCAGCCCCACCCGCGGGGTACACGCTGAAGCTTTCTTT.

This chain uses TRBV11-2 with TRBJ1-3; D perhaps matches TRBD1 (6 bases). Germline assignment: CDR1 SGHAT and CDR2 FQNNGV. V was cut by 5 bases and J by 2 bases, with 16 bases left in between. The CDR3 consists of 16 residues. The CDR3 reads CASSTRDRPTGNTIYF. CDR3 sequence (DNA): TGTGCCAGCAGCACCCGAGACAGGCCTACTGGAAACACCATATATTTT. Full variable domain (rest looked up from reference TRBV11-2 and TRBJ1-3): EAGVAQSPRYKIIEKRQSVAFWCNPISGHATLYWYQQILGQGPKLLIQFQNNGVVDDSQLPKDRFSAERLKGVDSTLKIQPAKLEDSAVYLCASSTRDRPTGNTIYFGEGSWLTVV.

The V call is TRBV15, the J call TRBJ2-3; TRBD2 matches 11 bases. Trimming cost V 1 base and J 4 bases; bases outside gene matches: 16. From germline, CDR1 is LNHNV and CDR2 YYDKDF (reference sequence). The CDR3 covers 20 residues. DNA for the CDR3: TGTGCCACCAGCAGAGGGCCCGGGTGGACTAGCGGGCGAGGGGCAGATACGCAGTATTTT. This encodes CATSRGPGWTSGRGADTQYF.

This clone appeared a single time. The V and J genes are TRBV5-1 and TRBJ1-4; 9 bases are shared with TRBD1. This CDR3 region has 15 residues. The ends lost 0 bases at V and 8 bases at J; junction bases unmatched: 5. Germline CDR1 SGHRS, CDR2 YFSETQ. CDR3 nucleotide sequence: TGCGCCAGCAGCTTGGGAGGGGACAGGGCCGAAAAACTGTTTTTT. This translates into CASSLGGDRAEKLFF.

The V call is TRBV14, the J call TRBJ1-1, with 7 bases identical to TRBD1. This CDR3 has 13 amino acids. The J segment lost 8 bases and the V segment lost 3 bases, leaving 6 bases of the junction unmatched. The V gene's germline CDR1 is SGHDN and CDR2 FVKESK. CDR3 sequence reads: CASSHRPGQEAFF. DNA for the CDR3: TGTGCCAGCAGCCACCGCCCGGGACAGGAAGCTTTCTTT.

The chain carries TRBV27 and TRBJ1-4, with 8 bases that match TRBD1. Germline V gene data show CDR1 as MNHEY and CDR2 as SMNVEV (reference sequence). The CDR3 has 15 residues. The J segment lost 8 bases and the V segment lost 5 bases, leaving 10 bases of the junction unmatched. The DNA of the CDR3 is TGTGCCAGCAGTCATGGCAGGGGGCGGTTGGAAAAACTGTTTTTT. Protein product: CASSHGRGRLEKLFF.

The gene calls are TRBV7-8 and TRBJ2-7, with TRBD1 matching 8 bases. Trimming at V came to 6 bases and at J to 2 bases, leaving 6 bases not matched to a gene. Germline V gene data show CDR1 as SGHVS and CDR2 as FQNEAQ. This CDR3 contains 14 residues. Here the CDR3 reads CASRTQGGTYEQYF. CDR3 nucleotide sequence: TGTGCCAGCAGAACACAGGGGGGAACCTACGAGCAGTACTTC.

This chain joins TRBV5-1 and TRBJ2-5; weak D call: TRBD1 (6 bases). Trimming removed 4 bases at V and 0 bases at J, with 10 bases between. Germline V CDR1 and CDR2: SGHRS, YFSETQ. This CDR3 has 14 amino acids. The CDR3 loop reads CASSMGHNQETQYF. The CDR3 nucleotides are TGCGCCAGCAGCATGGGACACAACCAAGAGACCCAGTACTTC.

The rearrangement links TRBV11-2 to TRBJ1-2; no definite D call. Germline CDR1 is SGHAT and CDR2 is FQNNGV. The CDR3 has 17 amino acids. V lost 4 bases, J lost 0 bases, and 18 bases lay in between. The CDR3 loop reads CASSSRRAQTTNYGYTF. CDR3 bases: TGTGCCAGCAGCTCCCGTCGGGCCCAGACTACTAACTATGGCTACACCTTC.

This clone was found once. In DNA, the CDR3 is TGTGCCAGCAGCACACAGTTCCGAGGAGGCTATGGCTACACCTTC. Translation: CASSTQFRGGYGYTF. The genes are TRBV9 and TRBJ1-2; D call uncertain. Germline V gene sequence: CDR1 SGDLS, CDR2 YYNGEE. The CDR3 totals 15 residues. V was pared by 4 bases and J by 4 bases, with 17 bases between.

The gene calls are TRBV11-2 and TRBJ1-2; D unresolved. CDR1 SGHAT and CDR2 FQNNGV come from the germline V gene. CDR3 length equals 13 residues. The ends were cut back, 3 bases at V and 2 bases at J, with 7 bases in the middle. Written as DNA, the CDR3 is TGTGCCAGCAGCTTCGTTCAGAACTATGGCTACACCTTC. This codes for CASSFVQNYGYTF.

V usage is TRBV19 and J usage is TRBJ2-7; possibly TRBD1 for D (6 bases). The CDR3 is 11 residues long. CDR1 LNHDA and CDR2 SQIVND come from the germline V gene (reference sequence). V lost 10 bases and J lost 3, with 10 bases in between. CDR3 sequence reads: CATRGYYEQYF. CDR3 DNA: TGTGCCACCAGGGGTTACTACGAGCAGTACTTC. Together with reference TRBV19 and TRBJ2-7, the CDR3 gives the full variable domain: DGGITQSPKYLFRKEGQNVTLSCEQNLNHDAMYWYRQDPGQGLRLIYYSQIVNDFQKGDIAEGYSVSREKKESFPLTVTSAQKNPTAFYLCATRGYYEQYFGPGTRLTVT.

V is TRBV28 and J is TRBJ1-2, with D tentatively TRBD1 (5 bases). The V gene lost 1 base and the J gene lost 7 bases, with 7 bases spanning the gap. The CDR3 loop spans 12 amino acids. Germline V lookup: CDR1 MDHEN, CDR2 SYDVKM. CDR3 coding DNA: TGTGCCAGCAGTTTATCCCAGGGTGGCTACACCTTC. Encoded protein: CASSLSQGGYTF.

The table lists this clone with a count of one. In nucleotides, the CDR3 is TGTGCCAGTAGTATTTTCGATAGCTCCTACAATGAGCAGTTCTTC. Translating gives CASSIFDSSYNEQFF. This chain uses TRBV19 with TRBJ2-1; no clear D gene. Germline-derived CDR1 and CDR2 are LNHDA and SQIVND (reference sequence). V was cut by 3 bases and J by 0 bases, with 9 bases left in between. The CDR3 runs 15 residues.

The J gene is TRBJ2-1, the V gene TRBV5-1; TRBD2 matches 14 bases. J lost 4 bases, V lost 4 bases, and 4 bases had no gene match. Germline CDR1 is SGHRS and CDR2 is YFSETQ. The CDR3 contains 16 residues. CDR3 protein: CASSARLAGGYNEQFF. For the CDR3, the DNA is TGCGCCAGCAGCGCCCGACTAGCGGGGGGGTACAATGAGCAGTTCTTC.